This TCR beta chain was profiled in a study of cytomegalovirus exposure and HLA in healthy donors. About the study: Later, an analysis reported that the 130 or so validation repertoires had used the same platform as the 500 to 750 first-cohort repertoires. Broader study findings: Specificity of a few CMV-associated chains for CMV antigens was verified in vitro. Researchers counted around 160 TCR beta chains as cytomegalovirus-associated.

A 120-subject validation cohort, separate from the approximately 670-subject first cohort, supplied the donors. V shed 4 bases, J shed 3 bases, and the junction held 16 bases outside the gene matches. Germline V gene sequence: CDR1 LNHDA, CDR2 SQIVND (reference sequence). This CDR3 is built from 18 residues. Repertoires were generated with immunoSEQ multiplex PCR, while TCRdb's copy carries only in-frame clones and drops some. This sample has 200,000 to 250,000 clones; roughly 91% occur once, and the top ten carry 2% to 2.5%. Concerning this clone: Antigen specificity is unknown.

V usage is TRBV19 and J usage is TRBJ2-7, with 9 bases aligning to TRBD2. This TCR was recovered from a woman younger than 30 in good health and CMV-seropositive. The sequenced sample was PBMCs. For the CDR3, the DNA is TGTGCCAGTAGTACGACCTCTGGGGGGCTAGCGGGAAACTACGAGCAGTACTTC. Protein: CASSTTSGGLAGNYEQYF.